The table lists the clone carrying this T cell receptor beta chain with a few counts. As yet, its antigen is unknown. Constant-segment primers served in 5'RACE that generated TCR alpha and TCR beta cDNA libraries bearing sample barcodes and UMIs. TCRdb processed the 5' RACE reads anew with MiXCR; each CDR3 protein has one entry. Of over 450,000 distinct CDR3 sequences in the sample, about a fifth were seen once. This sample stems from a study of T-cell memory formation after mild COVID-19. Overall study results and limits: Pre-infection memory contained some responding clones, which suggested that cross-reactive memory had joined. There was a balanced CD4/CD8 profile in clones contracting day 15 to 85, and later expanders leaned CD4+. CD4+ clones that contracted lay mainly in CM and EM; CD8+ ones lay in EMRA.

CDR1 and CDR2 from the germline V gene are MNHEY and SVGAGI. The V and J ends lost 6 bases and 6 bases respectively, with 12 bases between them. CDR3 length: 13 residues. The chain uses TRBV6-5 and TRBJ1-5, with D possibly matching TRBD1 (5 bases). Sequencing was carried out using PBMCs or a T cell subset sorted from them (not recorded which). This clonotype originated in an adult woman who had mild COVID-19 (a few samples of this study predate the infection). Cell type and time point are not known. The CDR3 DNA is TGTGCCAGCAGGGCAGGGTTGGGTCAGCCCCAGCATTTT. Amino acid sequence: CASRAGLGQPQHF.